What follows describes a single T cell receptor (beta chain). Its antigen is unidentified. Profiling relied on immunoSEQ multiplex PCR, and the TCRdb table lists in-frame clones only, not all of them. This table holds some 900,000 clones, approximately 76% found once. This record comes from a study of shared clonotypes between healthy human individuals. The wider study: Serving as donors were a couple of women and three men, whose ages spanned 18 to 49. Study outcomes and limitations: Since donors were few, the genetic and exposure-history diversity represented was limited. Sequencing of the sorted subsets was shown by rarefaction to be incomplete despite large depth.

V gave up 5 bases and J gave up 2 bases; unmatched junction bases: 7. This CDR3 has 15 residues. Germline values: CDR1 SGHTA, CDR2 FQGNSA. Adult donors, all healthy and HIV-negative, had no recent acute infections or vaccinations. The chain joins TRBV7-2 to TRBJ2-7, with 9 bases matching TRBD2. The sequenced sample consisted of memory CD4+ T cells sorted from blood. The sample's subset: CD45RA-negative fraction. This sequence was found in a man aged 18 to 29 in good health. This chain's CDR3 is CASSPRTSAAYEQYF. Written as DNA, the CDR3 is TGTGCCAGCAGCCCCCGGACTAGCGCTGCCTACGAGCAGTACTTC.